The 5 T cell receptor beta chains given below trace back to one sample, sequenced in a study of blood T cell repertoires in COVID-19. The protocol was immunoSEQ multiplex PCR, while the TCRdb copy is restricted to in-frame clones and leaves out a portion. Seen here are more than 25,000 clones, 65% to 90% observed once, and the top ten hold about 25%. Sequenced: peripheral blood. These receptor sequences come from a man in his 70s with active COVID-19.

The chain has TRBV16 and TRBJ2-6; 7 bases line up with TRBD1. CDR3 size: 16 residues. V was clipped by 0 bases and J by 4 bases; unmatched bases: 3. Germline loops: CDR1 KGHSY, CDR2 FQNENV. CDR3 nucleotides: TGTGCCAGCAGCCAATCGGGGACAGCGGGGGCCAACGTCCTGACTTTC. Protein product: CASSQSGTAGANVLTF.

The CDR3 region is CASSLTFSGGGYEQYF. The CDR3 bases are TGCGCCAGCAGCCTGACCTTTAGCGGGGGGGGATACGAGCAGTACTTC. This chain joins TRBV5-1 and TRBJ2-7; TRBD2 matches 11 bases. With 4 bases clipped from V and 4 bases from J, the junction kept 10 bases outside the gene matches. CDR1 and CDR2 from the germline V gene are SGHRS and YFSETQ. The CDR3 spans 16 residues.

The chain joins TRBV19 to TRBJ2-7; D is possibly TRBD2 (5 bases). Germline V gene sequence: CDR1 LNHDA, CDR2 SQIVND (reference sequence). This CDR3 is built from 14 residues. The V and J ends lost 5 bases and 5 bases respectively, with 16 bases between them. In nucleotides, the CDR3 is TGTGCCAGTAGTCGGCGCCTAGCCGGCGACGAGCAGTACTTC. Amino acids: CASSRRLAGDEQYF.

This clone was counted between two and nine times. J is TRBJ1-5 and V is TRBV7-2; perhaps TRBD1 as D (6 bases). This CDR3 region has 15 residues. V gave up 6 bases and J gave up 0 bases, with 12 bases separating them. Germline CDR1 SGHTA, CDR2 FQGNSA. The CDR3 spells CASSTQGNSNQPQHF. In nucleotides, the CDR3 is TGTGCCAGCAGTACTCAGGGGAATAGCAATCAGCCCCAGCATTTT.

The genes are TRBV27 and TRBJ2-5, with TRBD2 identical over 14 bases. V was pared by 3 bases and J by 4 bases, with 4 bases of the junction left unmatched. This CDR3 is built from 16 residues. The germline V gene encodes CDR1 MNHEY and CDR2 SMNVEV (reference sequence). The CDR3 region is CASSFHGTSGGETQYF. CDR3 DNA: TGTGCCAGCAGTTTCCACGGGACTAGCGGGGGAGAGACCCAGTACTTC.